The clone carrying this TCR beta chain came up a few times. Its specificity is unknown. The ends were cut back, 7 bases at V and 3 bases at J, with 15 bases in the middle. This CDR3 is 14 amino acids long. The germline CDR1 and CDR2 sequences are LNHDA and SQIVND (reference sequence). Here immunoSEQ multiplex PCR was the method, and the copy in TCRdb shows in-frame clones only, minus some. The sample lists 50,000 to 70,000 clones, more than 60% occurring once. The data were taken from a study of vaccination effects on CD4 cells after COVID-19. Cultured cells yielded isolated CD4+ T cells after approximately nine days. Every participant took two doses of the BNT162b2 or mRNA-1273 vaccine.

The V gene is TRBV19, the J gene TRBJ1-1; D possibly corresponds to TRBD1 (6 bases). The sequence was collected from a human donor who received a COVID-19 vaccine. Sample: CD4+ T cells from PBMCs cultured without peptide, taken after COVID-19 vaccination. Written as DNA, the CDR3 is TGTGCCAGTACCATACAGGGAAGGTACACTGAAGCTTTCTTT. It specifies CASTIQGRYTEAFF.